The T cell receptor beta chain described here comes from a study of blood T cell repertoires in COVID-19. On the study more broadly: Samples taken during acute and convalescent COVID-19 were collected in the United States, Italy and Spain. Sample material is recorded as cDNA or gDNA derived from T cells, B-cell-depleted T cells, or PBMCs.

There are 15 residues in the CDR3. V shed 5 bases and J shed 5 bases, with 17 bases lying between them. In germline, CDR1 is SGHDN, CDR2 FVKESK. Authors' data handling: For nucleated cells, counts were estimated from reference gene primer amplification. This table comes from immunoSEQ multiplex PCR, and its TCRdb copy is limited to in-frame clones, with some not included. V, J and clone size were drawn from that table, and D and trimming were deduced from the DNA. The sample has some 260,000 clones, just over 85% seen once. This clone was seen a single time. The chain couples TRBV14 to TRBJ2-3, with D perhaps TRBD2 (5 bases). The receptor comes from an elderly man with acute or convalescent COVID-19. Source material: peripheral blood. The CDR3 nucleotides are TGTGCCAGCAGCTATCAATCTGTCCGGGGAGATACGCAGTATTTT. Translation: CASSYQSVRGDTQYF.